The clone carrying this T cell receptor (beta chain) was seen a few times. Using immunoSEQ multiplex PCR, the repertoire was profiled, and TCRdb retains in-frame clones only, with some absent. The sample has tens of thousands of clones; just over 90% are singletons. This sample stems from a study of T cell changes during pregnancy in multiple sclerosis. The source was peripheral blood, collected in the first trimester of pregnancy. The TCR sequence derives from a female donor with multiple sclerosis, enrolled in a pregnancy study.

Here the CDR3 reads CAWSVWLDFNNEQFF. The CDR3 nucleotides are TGTGCCTGGAGTGTATGGTTGGACTTCAACAATGAGCAGTTCTTC. V is TRBV30 and J is TRBJ2-1, with D possibly matching TRBD2 (5 bases). Trimming cost V 0 bases and J 5 bases, with 14 bases left between them. The CDR3 is 15 residues long. From germline, CDR1 is GTSNPN and CDR2 SVGIG (reference sequence).